This TCR beta chain is drawn from a study of blood T cell repertoires in COVID-19. On the study more broadly: The samples span acute and convalescent COVID-19 from the United States, Italy and Spain. Sources were T cells, B-cell-depleted T cells, or PBMCs; the material itself was cDNA or gDNA.

The CDR3 runs 15 residues. Per the germline V gene, CDR1 is SGHTA and CDR2 is FQGTGA. V lost 1 base, J lost 3 bases, and 10 bases lay in between. Original processing notes: Estimation of nucleated cell counts was performed using reference gene primer amplification. Produced via immunoSEQ multiplex PCR; TCRdb's table is partial and in-frame only. That table supplies the V and J calls and clone size; D and trimming were determined from the DNA. The sample holds around 300,000 clones, 65% to 90% seen once. The receptor was derived from a human donor in a cohort sampled during active COVID-19. J is TRBJ2-1 and V is TRBV7-3; D is unclear. Sequencing was performed on peripheral blood. The CDR3 bases are TGTGCCAGCAGCTTAAGTCCCAGGCACTACAATGAGCAGTTCTTC. Translation gives CASSLSPRHYNEQFF.